These 27 T cell receptor beta chains share one sample of origin, sequenced in a study of T-cell memory formation after mild COVID-19. A single record per CDR3 protein comes from TCRdb applying MiXCR to the 5' RACE reads. The sample yields roughly 180,000 distinct CDR3 sequences, roughly 20% seen once. Material for sequencing was PBMCs or a T cell subset sorted from them (not recorded which). Every receptor here comes from a man younger than 30 who had mild COVID-19 (a few samples of this study predate the infection). Cell type and time point are not known.

About this clonotype: A much more abundant neighbour one base away suggests this may be a read error. This rearrangement joins TRBV5-1 to TRBJ2-6; the D gene is possibly TRBD2 (6 bases). This CDR3 contains 18 residues. Per germline, CDR1 SGHRS and CDR2 YFSETQ. The CDR3 protein is CASSFIAGAGSGAKVLTF. CDR3 nucleotides: TGCGCCAGCAGCTTCATCGCCGGAGCGGGCTCTGGGGCCAAAGTCCTGACTTTC. Together with reference TRBV5-1 and TRBJ2-6, the CDR3 gives the full variable domain: KAGVTQTPRYLIKTRGQQVTLSCSPISGHRSVSWYQQTPGQGLQFLFEYFSETQRNKGNFPGRFSGRQFSNSRSEMNVSTLELGDSALYLCASSFIAGAGSGAKVLTFGAGSRLTVL.

This chain links TRBV7-2 with TRBJ2-1; TRBD1 agrees at 7 bases. The CDR3 covers 15 residues. J was trimmed by 2 bases and V by 3 bases; bases with no gene match: 4. Germline CDR1 and CDR2: SGHTA and FQGNSA. In DNA form, the CDR3 reads TGTGCCAGCAGCTTCACCGGGACAGCCTACAATGAGCAGTTCTTC. Encoded protein: CASSFTGTAYNEQFF.

This clonotype was picked up a small number of times. The chain combines TRBV4-3 with TRBJ1-2; 7 positions agree with TRBD1. The CDR3 has 15 amino acids. V shed 0 bases and J 4 bases; nucleotides not matched to a gene: 5. The germline V gene has CDR1 LGHNA and CDR2 YSLEER. CDR3 loop: CASSQDTGVGYGYTF. CDR3 nucleotides: TGCGCCAGCAGCCAAGATACAGGGGTGGGCTATGGCTACACCTTC.

V usage is TRBV4-2 and J usage is TRBJ1-1; 7 nucleotides agree with TRBD1. The germline CDR1 and CDR2 sequences are LGHNA and YNFKEQ. The CDR3 has 12 amino acids. Germline trimming cut 3 bases from V and 8 bases from J; bases unmatched to any gene: 3. Here the CDR3 reads CASSQGQREAFF. DNA for the CDR3: TGTGCCAGCAGCCAGGGACAGCGCGAAGCTTTCTTT.

V and J are TRBV7-2 and TRBJ2-3; 16 nucleotides line up with TRBD2. The CDR3 contains 16 residues. Losses at the gene ends were 5 bases for V and 6 bases for J; bases not matched to a gene: 5. Germline CDR1 is SGHTA and CDR2 is FQGNSA. CDR3 sequence reads: CASSPGLAGGRDTQYF. The CDR3, as DNA: TGTGCCAGCAGCCCGGGACTAGCGGGGGGGAGGGATACGCAGTATTTT.

The sample holds a few counts of this clonotype. J is TRBJ2-4 and V is TRBV29-1; D not certain. V was clipped by 4 bases and J by 0 bases, with 7 bases between them. Germline V lookup: CDR1 SQVTM, CDR2 ANQGSEA. CDR3 size: 13 residues. The DNA for the CDR3 is TGCAGCGTTGGGGAACTAGCCAAAAACATTCAGTACTTC. Residues: CSVGELAKNIQYF.

The CDR3, as DNA: TGTGCCAGCAGCTTAGCGGTTAACGGGGGACAGCCCCAGCATTTT. Protein: CASSLAVNGGQPQHF. The genes are TRBV7-9 and TRBJ1-5, with D possibly TRBD1 on 5 matching bases. Germline CDR1 and CDR2: SEHNR and FQNEAQ (reference sequence). Trimming took off 0 bases at V and 7 bases at J, with 13 bases between the two ends. The CDR3 is made up of 15 amino acids.

The V and J genes are TRBV20-1 and TRBJ2-7; TRBD1 is a possible D gene (6 bases). From germline, CDR1 is DFQATT and CDR2 SNEGSKA (reference sequence). CDR3 length: 13 residues. V was pared by 6 bases and J by 2 bases, with 14 bases between. CDR3 coding DNA: TGCAGTGCCCCCGGGACAAGCGCCTACGAGCAGTACGTC. This gives the protein CSAPGTSAYEQYV.

The chain has TRBV4-1 and TRBJ1-1; a weak D match, TRBD1 (6 bases). Germline CDR1 is MGHRA and CDR2 is YSYEKL. The CDR3 extends over 13 amino acids. Trimming took off 6 bases at V and 1 base at J, with 9 bases between the two ends. CDR3 residues: CASRDRKNTEAFF. CDR3 bases: TGCGCCAGCAGAGACAGGAAGAACACTGAAGCTTTCTTT.

This clonotype was counted a few times. The chain has TRBV28 and TRBJ1-3, with TRBD1 as a possible D gene (5 bases). This CDR3 is 12 amino acids long. Germline CDR1 is MDHEN and CDR2 is SYDVKM. V gave up 5 bases and J gave up 8 bases, with 10 bases separating them. The chain's CDR3 is CASSNPGHTIYF. The CDR3 region has the DNA TGTGCCAGCAGTAACCCGGGACACACCATATATTTT.

In its sample, this clonotype was seen many times. This chain uses TRBV20-1 with TRBJ1-3; D is uncertain. In germline, CDR1 is DFQATT, CDR2 SNEGSKA (reference sequence). The CDR3 totals 17 residues. The ends were cut back, 0 bases at V and 0 bases at J, with 15 bases in the middle. The CDR3: CSARDRRGLLSGNTIYF. CDR3 in DNA: TGCAGTGCTAGAGATCGGAGAGGACTTCTCTCTGGAAACACCATATATTTT.

This clonotype was found a few times. The rearrangement joins TRBV6-1 to TRBJ1-1, with a tentative D call TRBD1 (5 bases). There are 14 residues in the CDR3. Germline CDR1 MNHNS, CDR2 SASEGT. V lost 8 bases, J lost 7 bases, and 20 bases lay in between. CDR3: CASDERGRGLEAFF. CDR3 nucleotide sequence: TGTGCCAGCGATGAAAGAGGGAGGGGACTTGAAGCTTTCTTT.

V usage is TRBV9 and J usage is TRBJ2-3, with 7 positions matching TRBD1. The germline CDR1 and CDR2 sequences are SGDLS and YYNGEE. CDR3 length: 16 amino acids. The trim removed 0 bases at V and 4 bases at J, leaving 8 bases unmatched. This chain's CDR3 is CASSVERGRLPDTQYF. CDR3 nucleotides: TGTGCCAGCAGCGTAGAGAGGGGGCGCCTCCCAGATACGCAGTATTTT. Together with reference TRBV9 and TRBJ2-3, the CDR3 gives the full variable domain: DSGVTQTPKHLITATGQRVTLRCSPRSGDLSVYWYQQSLDQGLQFLIQYYNGEERAKGNILERFSAQQFPDLHSELNLSSLELGDSALYFCASSVERGRLPDTQYFGPGTRLTVL.

In its sample, this clonotype was seen many times. This chain uses TRBV20-1 with TRBJ2-7, with TRBD1 as a possible D gene (6 bases). Germline lookup yields CDR1 DFQATT and CDR2 SNEGSKA (reference sequence). V dropped 3 bases and J dropped 0 bases, with 12 bases sitting between them. The CDR3 consists of 14 residues. The CDR3 DNA reads as TGCAGTGCTAGCCCGGGACAAAGCTCCTACGAGCAGTACTTC. Translating it yields CSASPGQSSYEQYF.

This chain uses TRBV6-1 with TRBJ1-6, with D possibly being TRBD1 (5 bases). Germline V gene sequence: CDR1 MNHNS, CDR2 SASEGT. This CDR3 has 12 amino acids. The V and J ends lost 8 bases and 10 bases respectively, with 12 bases between them. CDR3 DNA: TGTGCCAGCGGGGCAGGGTACTCACCCCTCCACTTT. Residues: CASGAGYSPLHF.

The chain couples TRBV7-3 to TRBJ1-1, with D possibly TRBD1 on 6 matching bases. The CDR3 has 14 residues. In germline, CDR1 is SGHTA, CDR2 FQGTGA. Trimming pared 4 bases from V and 4 bases from J, leaving 13 bases between. The CDR3 protein is CASSSGSRGTEAFF. CDR3 DNA sequence: TGTGCCAGCAGCTCCGGGTCCAGGGGCACTGAAGCTTTCTTT.

The chain has TRBV11-2 and TRBJ1-5, with a weak D call TRBD1 (6 bases). Between the trimmed V and J ends, which lost 2 bases and 6 bases, there was a span of 14 bases. The CDR3 spans 15 residues. CDR1 and CDR2 from the germline V gene are SGHAT and FQNNGV. CDR3 amino acids: CASSLSGVGGQPQHF. The CDR3 DNA follows: TGTGCCAGCAGCTTATCAGGGGTGGGTGGTCAGCCCCAGCATTTT.

V gene TRBV5-5 combines with J gene TRBJ2-1; D ambiguous. The CDR3 extends over 15 amino acids. Trimming shortened V by 0 bases and J by 0 bases, and 7 bases separated the two germline ends. CDR1 SGHKS and CDR2 YYEKEE come from the germline V gene (reference sequence). CDR3 in DNA: TGTGCCAGCAGCTTGGATGGGGACTCCTACAATGAGCAGTTCTTC. Protein: CASSLDGDSYNEQFF. Looking up the rest from reference TRBV5-5 and TRBJ2-1 gives the full variable domain: DAGVTQSPTHLIKTRGQQVTLRCSPISGHKSVSWYQQVLGQGPQFIFQYYEKEERGRGNFPDRFSARQFPNYSSELNVNALLLGDSALYLCASSLDGDSYNEQFFGPGTRLTVL.

This clonotype was counted between two and nine times. The chain uses TRBV7-2 and TRBJ2-3; tentative D call: TRBD1 (6 bases). CDR3 length: 13 amino acids. Germline V gene lookup returns CDR1 SGHTA and CDR2 FQGNSA. V shed 7 bases and J shed 2 bases, with 10 bases lying between them. CDR3 region: CASTRTDTDTQYF. As DNA, the CDR3 is TGTGCCAGCACCCGGACAGACACAGATACGCAGTATTTT.

This clonotype occurred a few times. The chain combines TRBV5-1 with TRBJ1-1; 7 bases line up with TRBD1. The CDR3 length is 15 residues. From germline, CDR1 is SGHRS and CDR2 YFSETQ. The V and J ends lost 3 bases and 0 bases, in that order; junction bases with no gene match: 5. In DNA, the CDR3 is TGCGCCAGCAGCTCCGGACAGGTAATGAACACTGAAGCTTTCTTT. The encoded protein is CASSSGQVMNTEAFF. The full variable domain, rest sourced from reference TRBV5-1 and TRBJ1-1, is KAGVTQTPRYLIKTRGQQVTLSCSPISGHRSVSWYQQTPGQGLQFLFEYFSETQRNKGNFPGRFSGRQFSNSRSEMNVSTLELGDSALYLCASSSGQVMNTEAFFGQGTRLTVV.

This clonotype has a handful of counts. This sequence joins TRBV5-1 and TRBJ1-2; 9 nucleotides line up with TRBD1. V gave up 4 bases and J gave up 8 bases; unmatched junction bases: 9. The CDR3 is 14 amino acids. Germline V gene lookup returns CDR1 SGHRS and CDR2 YFSETQ. The DNA for the CDR3 is TGCGCCAGCAGCACAGGGGGACAGGGAGGAGGCTACACCTTC. Encoded protein: CASSTGGQGGGYTF. The entire variable domain, with the rest obtained from reference TRBV5-1 and TRBJ1-2, is as follows: KAGVTQTPRYLIKTRGQQVTLSCSPISGHRSVSWYQQTPGQGLQFLFEYFSETQRNKGNFPGRFSGRQFSNSRSEMNVSTLELGDSALYLCASSTGGQGGGYTFGSGTRLTVV.

This clonotype was detected once. The V and J genes are TRBV6-6 and TRBJ2-7; D is possibly TRBD1 or TRBD2 (5 bases each). V lost 6 bases to trimming and J lost 2 bases, with 20 bases between them. The length of the CDR3 is 16 residues. Looked up from germline, CDR1 is MNHNY and CDR2 is SVGAGI (reference sequence). The CDR3 spells CASRQRAGTATYEQYF. The CDR3 DNA reads as TGTGCCAGCAGACAGCGAGCCGGGACGGCCACCTACGAGCAGTACTTC.

The sample holds a few counts of this clonotype. The rearrangement links TRBV2 to TRBJ2-7; D might be TRBD2 (6 bases). V was pared by 4 bases and J by 0 bases, with 13 bases between. Per germline, CDR1 SNHLY and CDR2 FYNNEI. CDR3 length equals 15 residues. CDR3 sequence: CASSVGTLSSYEQYF. CDR3 DNA: TGTGCCAGCAGTGTAGGGACTCTAAGCTCCTACGAGCAGTACTTC.

This clonotype occurred a few times. This chain links TRBV10-3 with TRBJ2-1; TRBD1 aligns across 7 bases. The J segment lost 6 bases and the V segment lost 2 bases, leaving 10 bases of the junction unmatched. The CDR3 has 16 residues. Germline CDR1 reads ENHRY; CDR2 reads SYGVKD. The CDR3 loop is CAISEPTGSVGNEQFF. CDR3 nucleotide sequence: TGTGCCATCAGTGAGCCGACAGGGTCGGTGGGCAATGAGCAGTTCTTC.

This clonotype has only a few counts. V is TRBV25-1 and J is TRBJ2-3, with D perhaps matching TRBD2 (6 bases). The CDR3 sequence is 14 residues long. Trimming shortened V by 6 bases and J by 2 bases, and 12 bases separated the two germline ends. Germline V gene sequence: CDR1 MGHDK, CDR2 SYGVNS. The CDR3 sequence: CASRGSGHTDTQYF. The CDR3 DNA reads TGTGCCAGCAGGGGTAGCGGCCACACAGATACGCAGTATTTT.

This clonotype was counted only a few times. This chain joins TRBV7-2 and TRBJ2-3; no reliable D call. The V end lost 4 bases, the J end lost 1 base, and 12 bases lay between the germline ends. The CDR3 sequence is 15 residues long. Germline CDR1 reads SGHTA; CDR2 reads FQGNSA. CDR3 sequence reads: CASSWAVLGTDTQYF. In nucleotides, the CDR3 is TGTGCCAGCAGCTGGGCCGTACTTGGCACAGATACGCAGTATTTT.

This clonotype has only a few counts. The chain recombines TRBV6-2 or TRBV6-3 with TRBJ2-7, with D uncertain. The CDR3 spans 14 residues. V was pared by 4 bases and J by 0 bases, with 10 bases between. Germline CDR1 MNHEY, CDR2 SVGEGT. The CDR3 protein is CASSLKKSSYEQYV. CDR3 coding DNA: TGTGCCAGCAGTTTGAAGAAAAGCTCCTACGAGCAGTACGTC.